This is a list of T cell receptor beta chains from one sample in a study. MiXCR was run by TCRdb on the 5' RACE reads, yielding one entry per CDR3 protein. Of roughly 10,000 distinct CDR3 sequences in the sample, 12% to 15% were seen once. What was sequenced was Tregs sorted from blood. These receptors were collected from a female donor with breast cancer. Each CDR3 is given with its conserved first and last residue. The order of the fields is V gene, D gene, J gene, clone size, CDR3 DNA, CDR3 protein. The D gene is left open where the match is weak. Clone size appears in some rows only: once, few, many, or a class for an expanded clone.

v_call: TRBV4-2
d_call: -
j_call: TRBJ2-2
clone_size: -
cdr3_nt: TGTGCCAGCAGCCAAGCATCGCGGGGCACCGGGGAGCTGTTTTTT
cdr3_aa: CASSQASRGTGELFF

v_call: TRBV28
d_call: TRBD1
j_call: TRBJ1-2
clone_size: medium-sized
cdr3_nt: TGTGCCAGCAGTTCCCTGACAGGGACTAACTATGGCTACACCTTC
cdr3_aa: CASSSLTGTNYGYTF

v_call: TRBV7-8
d_call: -
j_call: TRBJ2-6
clone_size: medium-sized
cdr3_nt: TGTGCCAGCAGCCTAGGTTACAGGAGCTACTCTGGGGCCAACGTCCTGACTTTC
cdr3_aa: CASSLGYRSYSGANVLTF

v_call: TRBV24-1
d_call: -
j_call: TRBJ2-1
clone_size: medium-sized
cdr3_nt: TGTGCCACCAGTGACACCACATACGGGGAGGTGCGGCAGTTCTTC
cdr3_aa: CATSDTTYGEVRQFF

v_call: TRBV5-4
d_call: -
j_call: TRBJ2-4
clone_size: medium-sized
cdr3_nt: TGTGCCAGCAGCTCCCTGGCCAAAAACATTCAGTACTTC
cdr3_aa: CASSSLAKNIQYF

v_call: TRBV4-1
d_call: -
j_call: TRBJ2-1
clone_size: medium-sized
cdr3_nt: TGCGCCAGCAGCCAAGAGGCTTGGAGTTACAATGAGCAGTTCTTC
cdr3_aa: CASSQEAWSYNEQFF

v_call: TRBV20-1
d_call: TRBD2
j_call: TRBJ2-3
clone_size: medium-sized
cdr3_nt: TGCAGTGCTAGAGATCAGGGCGGGAGATCAGATACGCAGTATTTT
cdr3_aa: CSARDQGGRSDTQYF

v_call: TRBV20-1
d_call: -
j_call: TRBJ2-3
clone_size: medium-sized
cdr3_nt: TGCAGTGCTAGAGGTTCAATCACAGATACGCAGTATTTT
cdr3_aa: CSARGSITDTQYF

v_call: TRBV4-1
d_call: -
j_call: TRBJ2-3
clone_size: medium-sized
cdr3_nt: TGCGCCAGCACCCCGATAGCGACTCGCACAGATACGCAGTATTTT
cdr3_aa: CASTPIATRTDTQYF

v_call: TRBV11-3
d_call: -
j_call: TRBJ2-7
clone_size: medium-sized
cdr3_nt: TGTGCCAGCAGCCCCGGGACGGTGAACTACGAGCAGTACTTC
cdr3_aa: CASSPGTVNYEQYF

v_call: TRBV20-1
d_call: -
j_call: TRBJ2-7
clone_size: many
cdr3_nt: TGCAGTGCTCGTGGGGGGTTTCCATACGAGCAGTACTTC
cdr3_aa: CSARGGFPYEQYF

v_call: TRBV20-1
d_call: -
j_call: TRBJ1-1
clone_size: medium-sized
cdr3_nt: TGCAGTGCTAGAGTCGGATTGAACACTGAAGCTTTCTTT
cdr3_aa: CSARVGLNTEAFF

v_call: TRBV20-1
d_call: -
j_call: TRBJ2-1
clone_size: many
cdr3_nt: TGCAGTGCCAACGTGGTTACCTACAATGAGCAGTTCTTC
cdr3_aa: CSANVVTYNEQFF

v_call: TRBV29-1
d_call: TRBD2
j_call: TRBJ2-7
clone_size: medium-sized
cdr3_nt: TGCAGCGTTGGTGTTGGGGGACTAGCGGGAATGAGCTCCTACGAGCAGTACTTC
cdr3_aa: CSVGVGGLAGMSSYEQYF

v_call: TRBV6-5
d_call: -
j_call: TRBJ2-7
clone_size: many
cdr3_nt: TGTGCCAGCAGTTACGGACAGTACTACGAGCAGTACTTC
cdr3_aa: CASSYGQYYEQYF

v_call: TRBV12-3/TRBV12-4
d_call: TRBD2
j_call: TRBJ2-5
clone_size: many
cdr3_nt: TGTGCCAGCAGTTCCGGACTAGCGGGGGGGCCGGGTGAGACCCAGTACTTC
cdr3_aa: CASSSGLAGGPGETQYF

v_call: TRBV5-1
d_call: -
j_call: TRBJ2-5
clone_size: many
cdr3_nt: TGCGCCAGCAGCCCGTCTTCGGGGGAAGAGACCCAGTACTTC
cdr3_aa: CASSPSSGEETQYF

v_call: TRBV5-4
d_call: -
j_call: TRBJ2-7
clone_size: many
cdr3_nt: TGTGCCAGCAGCCAGGACAGTTCCTACGAGCAGTACTTC
cdr3_aa: CASSQDSSYEQYF

v_call: TRBV3-1
d_call: TRBD2
j_call: TRBJ2-3
clone_size: many
cdr3_nt: TGTGCCAGCAGCCTCCAACTAGCGGGGGACACAGATACGCAGTATTTT
cdr3_aa: CASSLQLAGDTDTQYF

v_call: TRBV3-1
d_call: TRBD1
j_call: TRBJ1-1
clone_size: medium-sized
cdr3_nt: TGTGCCAGCAGCCTTAACAGGGGCGGCAAAGCTTTCTTT
cdr3_aa: CASSLNRGGKAFF

v_call: TRBV6-5
d_call: -
j_call: TRBJ2-3
clone_size: medium-sized
cdr3_nt: TGTGCCAGCAGCCGACAGGTCTCTGGCACAGATACGCAGTATTTT
cdr3_aa: CASSRQVSGTDTQYF

v_call: TRBV5-1
d_call: -
j_call: TRBJ1-2
clone_size: many
cdr3_nt: TGCGCCAGCAGCCCGCGGGGAGCCCCTAACTATGGCTACACCTTC
cdr3_aa: CASSPRGAPNYGYTF

v_call: TRBV4-1
d_call: -
j_call: TRBJ1-5
clone_size: medium-sized
cdr3_nt: TGCGCCAGCAGCCAAATTCCCGCAGGGTTTAATCAGCCCCAGCATTTT
cdr3_aa: CASSQIPAGFNQPQHF

v_call: TRBV7-9
d_call: -
j_call: TRBJ2-7
clone_size: -
cdr3_nt: TGTGCCAGCAGCTTAGCGAAGGCATGGGGGATCAGCTCCTACGAGCTGTACTTC
cdr3_aa: CASSLAKAWGISSYELYF

v_call: TRBV7-8
d_call: TRBD2
j_call: TRBJ2-1
clone_size: -
cdr3_nt: TGTGCCAGCAGCCAAGGCCTAGCGGGAGGAGATAATGAGCAGTTCTTC
cdr3_aa: CASSQGLAGGDNEQFF

v_call: TRBV5-1
d_call: -
j_call: TRBJ2-2
clone_size: -
cdr3_nt: TGCGCCAGCAGCTTGGGGACTACCTACACCGGGGAGCTGTTTTTT
cdr3_aa: CASSLGTTYTGELFF

v_call: TRBV28
d_call: TRBD2
j_call: TRBJ2-1
clone_size: medium-sized
cdr3_nt: TGTGCCAGCAGACTAGCGGGAGGTGGAAATGAGCAGTTCTTC
cdr3_aa: CASRLAGGGNEQFF

v_call: TRBV4-3
d_call: -
j_call: TRBJ1-2
clone_size: medium-sized
cdr3_nt: TGCGCCAGCAGCCAAGATCTGTATACTCAGGGCAACTATGGCTACACCTTC
cdr3_aa: CASSQDLYTQGNYGYTF

v_call: TRBV9
d_call: -
j_call: TRBJ1-6
clone_size: medium-sized
cdr3_nt: TGTGCCAGCAGCGTCTCAGTAGATAATTCACCCCTCCACTTT
cdr3_aa: CASSVSVDNSPLHF

v_call: TRBV5-1
d_call: -
j_call: TRBJ2-1
clone_size: medium-sized
cdr3_nt: TGCGCCAGCAGCTTGGCCGAGGTAGCCGACAATGAGCAGTTCTTC
cdr3_aa: CASSLAEVADNEQFF

v_call: TRBV2
d_call: TRBD2
j_call: TRBJ2-1
clone_size: medium-sized
cdr3_nt: TGTGCCAGCAGGGGGCAGGGATGGACTAGCGGGAGGACAATGGAGCAGTTCTTC
cdr3_aa: CASRGQGWTSGRTMEQFF

v_call: TRBV27
d_call: -
j_call: TRBJ2-1
clone_size: medium-sized
cdr3_nt: TGTGCCAGCAGTTTGGGCGGAAGGGCGAGGGATGAGCAGTTCTTC
cdr3_aa: CASSLGGRARDEQFF

v_call: TRBV7-9
d_call: -
j_call: TRBJ2-5
clone_size: many
cdr3_nt: TGTGCCAGCAGCGGGGGGTTTTGGCATCAAGAGACCCAGTACTTC
cdr3_aa: CASSGGFWHQETQYF

v_call: TRBV4-1
d_call: -
j_call: TRBJ1-4
clone_size: medium-sized
cdr3_nt: TGCGCCAGCAGATATCCGGGAACGACTAATGAAAAACTGTTTTTT
cdr3_aa: CASRYPGTTNEKLFF

v_call: TRBV3-1
d_call: -
j_call: TRBJ1-2
clone_size: -
cdr3_nt: TGTGCCAACAGCTTCCGCCGGGATACCCACTATGGCTACACCTTC
cdr3_aa: CANSFRRDTHYGYTF

v_call: TRBV7-9
d_call: -
j_call: TRBJ2-2
clone_size: medium-sized
cdr3_nt: TGTGCCAGCAGCAGAACGCGGGACGGCACCGGGGAGCTGTTTTTT
cdr3_aa: CASSRTRDGTGELFF

v_call: TRBV7-2
d_call: -
j_call: TRBJ2-5
clone_size: medium-sized
cdr3_nt: TGTGCCAGCAGCTCCTTCGCGCCAGGGCAGTACTTC
cdr3_aa: CASSSFAPGQYF

v_call: TRBV6-5
d_call: TRBD1
j_call: TRBJ2-3
clone_size: medium-sized
cdr3_nt: TGTGCCAGCAGGACGGGACAGAGCGCAGATACGCAGTATTTT
cdr3_aa: CASRTGQSADTQYF

v_call: TRBV15
d_call: -
j_call: TRBJ2-1
clone_size: medium-sized
cdr3_nt: TGTGCCACCAGCAGAGCCGCCTACAATGAGCAGTTCTTC
cdr3_aa: CATSRAAYNEQFF

v_call: TRBV3-1
d_call: -
j_call: TRBJ1-5
clone_size: -
cdr3_nt: TGTGCCAGCAGCCAAGATTCCGGGGATCGCAATCAGCCCCAGCATTTT
cdr3_aa: CASSQDSGDRNQPQHF

v_call: TRBV3-1
d_call: -
j_call: TRBJ2-5
clone_size: many
cdr3_nt: TGTGCCAGCAGCCAAGGCGGACAGGGACTAAAGACCCAGTACTTC
cdr3_aa: CASSQGGQGLKTQYF

v_call: TRBV2
d_call: -
j_call: TRBJ1-4
clone_size: medium-sized
cdr3_nt: TGTGCCAGCAGTGAAGCCCAAGGGCACCAGGCTGAAAAACTGTTTTTT
cdr3_aa: CASSEAQGHQAEKLFF

v_call: TRBV7-3
d_call: TRBD1
j_call: TRBJ1-1
clone_size: medium-sized
cdr3_nt: TGTGCCAGCAGCTTAGACGCCGGACAGGTAGCTTTCTTT
cdr3_aa: CASSLDAGQVAFF

v_call: TRBV29-1
d_call: TRBD1
j_call: TRBJ2-3
clone_size: medium-sized
cdr3_nt: TGCAGCGTTTTGGACAGGGCTGGTACAGATACGCAGTATTTT
cdr3_aa: CSVLDRAGTDTQYF

v_call: TRBV11-2
d_call: TRBD2
j_call: TRBJ2-5
clone_size: few
cdr3_nt: TGTGCCAGCAGCGCAACCTGGACTAGCGTCCAAGAGACCCAGTACTTC
cdr3_aa: CASSATWTSVQETQYF

v_call: TRBV7-2
d_call: -
j_call: TRBJ2-6
clone_size: medium-sized
cdr3_nt: TGTGCCAGCAGCCCCGACATAGGAACCAACGTCCTGACTTTC
cdr3_aa: CASSPDIGTNVLTF

v_call: TRBV20-1
d_call: TRBD2
j_call: TRBJ2-5
clone_size: many
cdr3_nt: TGCAGTGCCAATCCACTAGCGCGGGAGACCCAGTACTTC
cdr3_aa: CSANPLARETQYF

v_call: TRBV20-1
d_call: -
j_call: TRBJ1-5
clone_size: medium-sized
cdr3_nt: TGCAGTGCACTCCTCCCCGGTCAGCCCCAGCATTTT
cdr3_aa: CSALLPGQPQHF

v_call: TRBV12-3/TRBV12-4
d_call: -
j_call: TRBJ2-1
clone_size: -
cdr3_nt: TGTGCCAGCAGGGCCGGTGGGGGAGGCCACAATGAGCAGTTCTTC
cdr3_aa: CASRAGGGGHNEQFF

v_call: TRBV5-5
d_call: -
j_call: TRBJ2-1
clone_size: many
cdr3_nt: TGTGCCAGCAGCGTGGAGGTAGGGTACAATGAGCAGTTCTTC
cdr3_aa: CASSVEVGYNEQFF

v_call: TRBV3-1
d_call: TRBD2
j_call: TRBJ2-5
clone_size: medium-sized
cdr3_nt: TGTGCCAGCAGCCAACCCCCGGGCAGCGGCGCGGGGGGGCCGATACGAGAGACCCAGTACTTC
cdr3_aa: CASSQPPGSGAGGPIRETQYF

v_call: TRBV5-1
d_call: -
j_call: TRBJ2-3
clone_size: medium-sized
cdr3_nt: TGCGCCAGCAGGGAGACAGTAAGCACAGATACGCAGTATTTT
cdr3_aa: CASRETVSTDTQYF